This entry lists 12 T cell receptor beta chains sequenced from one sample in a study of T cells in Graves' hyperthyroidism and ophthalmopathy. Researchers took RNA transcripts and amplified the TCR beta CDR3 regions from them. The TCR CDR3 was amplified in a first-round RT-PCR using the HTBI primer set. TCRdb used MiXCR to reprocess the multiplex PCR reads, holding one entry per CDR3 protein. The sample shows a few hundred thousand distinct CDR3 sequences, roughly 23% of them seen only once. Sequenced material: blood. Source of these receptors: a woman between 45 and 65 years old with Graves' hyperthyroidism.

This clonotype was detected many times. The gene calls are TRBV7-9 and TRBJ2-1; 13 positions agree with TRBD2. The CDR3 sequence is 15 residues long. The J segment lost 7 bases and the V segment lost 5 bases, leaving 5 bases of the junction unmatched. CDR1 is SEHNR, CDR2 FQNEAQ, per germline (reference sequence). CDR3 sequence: CASSTGTSGENEQFF. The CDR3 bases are TGTGCCAGCAGCACCGGGACTAGCGGGGAGAATGAGCAGTTCTTC.

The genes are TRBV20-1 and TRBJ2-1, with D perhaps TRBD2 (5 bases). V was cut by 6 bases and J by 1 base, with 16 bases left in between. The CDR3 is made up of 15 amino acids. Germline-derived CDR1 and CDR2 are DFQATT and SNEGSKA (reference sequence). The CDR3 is CSAPQEVISYNEQFF. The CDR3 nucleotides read TGCAGTGCACCTCAGGAGGTAATTTCCTACAATGAGCAGTTCTTC.

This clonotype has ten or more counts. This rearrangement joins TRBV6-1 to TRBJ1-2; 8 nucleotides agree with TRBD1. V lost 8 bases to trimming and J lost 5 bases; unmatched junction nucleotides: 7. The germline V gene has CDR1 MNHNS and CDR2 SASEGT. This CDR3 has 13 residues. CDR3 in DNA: TGTGCCAGCTCAATGGACAGGGAATATGGCTACACCTTC. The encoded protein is CASSMDREYGYTF.

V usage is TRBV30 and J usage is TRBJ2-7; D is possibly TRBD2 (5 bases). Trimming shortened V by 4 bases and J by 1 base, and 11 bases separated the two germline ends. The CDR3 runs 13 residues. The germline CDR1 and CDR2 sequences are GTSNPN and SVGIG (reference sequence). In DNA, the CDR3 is TGTGCCTGGAAGAGGGCCTGGTCCTACGAGCAGTACTTC. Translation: CAWKRAWSYEQYF. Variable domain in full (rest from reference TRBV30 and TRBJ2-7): SQTIHQWPATLVQPVGSPLSLECTVEGTSNPNLYWYRQAAGRGLQLLFYSVGIGQISSEVPQNLSASRPQDRQFILSSKKLLLSDSGFYLCAWKRAWSYEQYFGPGTRLTVT.

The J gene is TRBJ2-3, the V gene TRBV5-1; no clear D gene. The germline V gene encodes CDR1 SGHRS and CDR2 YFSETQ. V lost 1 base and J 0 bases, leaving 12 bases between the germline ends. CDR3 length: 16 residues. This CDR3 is CASSLWAGGSTDTQYF. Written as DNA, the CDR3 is TGCGCCAGCAGCTTGTGGGCAGGCGGTAGCACAGATACGCAGTATTTT.

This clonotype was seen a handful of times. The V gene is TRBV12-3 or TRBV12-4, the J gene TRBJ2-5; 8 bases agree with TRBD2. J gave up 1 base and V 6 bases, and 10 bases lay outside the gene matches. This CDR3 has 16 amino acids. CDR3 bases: TGTGCCAGCAGCCAAAATCCTAGCGGGCCCCAAGAGACCCAGTACTTC. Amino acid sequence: CASSQNPSGPQETQYF.

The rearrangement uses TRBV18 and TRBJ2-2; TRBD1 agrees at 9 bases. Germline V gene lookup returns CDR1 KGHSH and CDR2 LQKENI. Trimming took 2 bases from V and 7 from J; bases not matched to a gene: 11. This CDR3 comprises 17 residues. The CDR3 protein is CASSPKQQGASVGELFF. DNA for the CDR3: TGTGCCAGCTCACCAAAGCAACAGGGGGCTTCGGTCGGGGAGCTGTTTTTT.

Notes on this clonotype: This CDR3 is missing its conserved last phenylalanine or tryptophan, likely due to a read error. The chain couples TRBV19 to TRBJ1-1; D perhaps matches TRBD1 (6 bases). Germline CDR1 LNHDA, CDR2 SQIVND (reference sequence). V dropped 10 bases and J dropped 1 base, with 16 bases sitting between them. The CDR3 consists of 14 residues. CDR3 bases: TGTGCCACGACTGACGGGGGCTCGAACACTGAAGCTTTCTCT. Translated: CATTDGGSNTEAFS.

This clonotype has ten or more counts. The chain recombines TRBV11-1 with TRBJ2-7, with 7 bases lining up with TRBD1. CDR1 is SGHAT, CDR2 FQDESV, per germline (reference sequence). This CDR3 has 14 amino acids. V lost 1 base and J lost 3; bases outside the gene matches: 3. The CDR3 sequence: CASSLGDRHYEQYF. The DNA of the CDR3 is TGTGCCAGCAGCTTAGGGGACAGACACTACGAGCAGTACTTC.

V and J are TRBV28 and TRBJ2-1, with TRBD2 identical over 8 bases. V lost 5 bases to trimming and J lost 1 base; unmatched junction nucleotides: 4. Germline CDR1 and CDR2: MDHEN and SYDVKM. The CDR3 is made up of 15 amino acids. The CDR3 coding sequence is TGTGCCAGCAGTCGGGAGGGCCGATCCTACAATGAGCAGTTCTTC. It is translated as CASSREGRSYNEQFF.

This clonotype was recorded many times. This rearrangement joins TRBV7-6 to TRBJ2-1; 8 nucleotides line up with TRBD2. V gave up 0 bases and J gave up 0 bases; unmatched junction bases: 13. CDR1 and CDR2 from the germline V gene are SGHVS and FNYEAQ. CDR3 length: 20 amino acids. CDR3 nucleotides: TGTGCCAGCAGCTTAGCGCTTGAGCGGGGGTCCTCCCTCTCCTACAATGAGCAGTTCTTC. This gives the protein CASSLALERGSSLSYNEQFF.

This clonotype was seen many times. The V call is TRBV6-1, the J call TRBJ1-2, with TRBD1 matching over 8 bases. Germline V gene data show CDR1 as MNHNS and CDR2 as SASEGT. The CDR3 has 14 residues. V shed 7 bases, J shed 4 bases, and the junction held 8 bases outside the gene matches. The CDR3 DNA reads TGTGCCAGCAAGGGAGCAGGGGGCATCTATGGCTACACCTTC. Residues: CASKGAGGIYGYTF.